This T cell receptor beta chain derives from a study of blood T cell repertoires in COVID-19. At the level of the study: Samples of COVID-19 (acute and convalescent) were obtained from the United States, Italy and Spain. In each case, the material was cDNA or gDNA derived from T cells, B-cell-depleted T cells, or PBMCs.

Germline CDR1 and CDR2: MNHEY and SVGAGI. V lost 6 bases and J lost 0; bases outside the gene matches: 5. CDR3 length: 15 residues. In the original workflow: The authors estimated nucleated cell counts from reference gene primer amplification. The protocol was immunoSEQ multiplex PCR, while the TCRdb copy is restricted to in-frame clones and leaves out a portion. V and J calls and clone size are given by that table; D and trimming were obtained from the DNA. The sample includes 250,000 to 350,000 clones, roughly 89% of them seen just once. This chain joins TRBV6-5 and TRBJ2-3; TRBD2 agrees at 8 bases. The sequence was obtained from a man aged 25-45 years with acute or convalescent COVID-19. Sequenced material: peripheral blood. The CDR3 coding sequence is TGTGCCAGCAGCGCGGGAGGTACAAGCACAGATACGCAGTATTTT. Translated: CASSAGGTSTDTQYF.